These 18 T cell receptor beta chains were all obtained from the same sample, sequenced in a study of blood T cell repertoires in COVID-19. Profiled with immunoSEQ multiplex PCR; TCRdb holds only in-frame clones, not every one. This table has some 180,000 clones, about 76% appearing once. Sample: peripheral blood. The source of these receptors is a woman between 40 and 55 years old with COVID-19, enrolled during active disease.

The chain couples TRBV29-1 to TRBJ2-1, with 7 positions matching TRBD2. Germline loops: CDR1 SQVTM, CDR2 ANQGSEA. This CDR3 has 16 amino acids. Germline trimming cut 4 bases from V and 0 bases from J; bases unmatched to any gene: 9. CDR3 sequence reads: CSVAPSGASSYNEQFF. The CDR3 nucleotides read TGCAGCGTTGCGCCTAGCGGCGCAAGCTCCTACAATGAGCAGTTCTTC.

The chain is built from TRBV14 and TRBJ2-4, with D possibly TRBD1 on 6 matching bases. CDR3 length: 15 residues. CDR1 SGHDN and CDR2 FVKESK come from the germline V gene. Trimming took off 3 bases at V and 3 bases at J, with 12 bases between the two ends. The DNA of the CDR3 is TGTGCCAGCAGCCACACGGGCAGGGGCAAAAACATTCAGTACTTC. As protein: CASSHTGRGKNIQYF.

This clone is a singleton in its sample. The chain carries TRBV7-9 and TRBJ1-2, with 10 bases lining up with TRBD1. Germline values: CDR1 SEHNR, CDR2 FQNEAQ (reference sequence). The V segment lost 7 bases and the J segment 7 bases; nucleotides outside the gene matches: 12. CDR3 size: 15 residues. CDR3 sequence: CASTPGTGEWGGYTF. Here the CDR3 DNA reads TGTGCCAGCACCCCCGGGACAGGGGAATGGGGTGGCTACACCTTC.

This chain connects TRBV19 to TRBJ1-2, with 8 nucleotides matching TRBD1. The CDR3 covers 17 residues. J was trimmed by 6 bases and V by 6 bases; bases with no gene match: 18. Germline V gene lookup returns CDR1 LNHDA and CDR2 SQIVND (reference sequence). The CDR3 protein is CASSRRSGGSGGDGYTF. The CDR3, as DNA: TGTGCCAGTAGCCGGCGGTCAGGGGGCTCGGGTGGGGATGGCTACACCTTC.

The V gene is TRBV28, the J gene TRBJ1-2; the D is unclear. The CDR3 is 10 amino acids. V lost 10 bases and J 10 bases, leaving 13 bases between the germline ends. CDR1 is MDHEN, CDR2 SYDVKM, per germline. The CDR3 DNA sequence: TGTGCCACCTACGGGGTGCTCTACACCTTC. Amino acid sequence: CATYGVLYTF.

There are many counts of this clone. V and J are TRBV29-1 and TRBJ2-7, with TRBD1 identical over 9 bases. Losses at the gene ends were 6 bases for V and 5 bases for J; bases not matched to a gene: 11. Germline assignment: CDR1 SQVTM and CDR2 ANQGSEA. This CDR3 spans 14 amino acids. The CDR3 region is CSVARQGVIHEQYF. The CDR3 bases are TGCAGCGTGGCGAGACAGGGGGTCATCCACGAGCAGTACTTC.

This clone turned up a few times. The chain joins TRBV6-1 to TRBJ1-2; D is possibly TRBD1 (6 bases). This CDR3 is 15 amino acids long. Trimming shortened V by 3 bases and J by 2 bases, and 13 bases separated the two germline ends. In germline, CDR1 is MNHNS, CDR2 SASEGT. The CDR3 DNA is TGTGCCAGCAGTGAGGGGGGGGCACTCAACTATGGCTACACCTTC. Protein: CASSEGGALNYGYTF.

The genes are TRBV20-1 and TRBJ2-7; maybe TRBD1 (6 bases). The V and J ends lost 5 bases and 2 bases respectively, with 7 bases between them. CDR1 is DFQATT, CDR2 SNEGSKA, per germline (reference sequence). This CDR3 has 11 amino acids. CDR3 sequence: CSAEGAYEQYF. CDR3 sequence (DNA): TGCAGTGCTGAGGGGGCCTACGAGCAGTACTTC.

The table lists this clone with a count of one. The CDR3 region is CASSQMGQGHQPQHF. In DNA form, the CDR3 reads TGTGCCAGCAGCCAAATGGGACAGGGTCATCAGCCCCAGCATTTT. The chain employs TRBV7-8 and TRBJ1-5; TRBD1 aligns across 9 bases. CDR1 and CDR2 (germline): SGHVS, FQNEAQ. CDR3 length equals 15 residues. Unmatched junction bases numbered 7, after V lost 5 bases and J lost 5 bases.

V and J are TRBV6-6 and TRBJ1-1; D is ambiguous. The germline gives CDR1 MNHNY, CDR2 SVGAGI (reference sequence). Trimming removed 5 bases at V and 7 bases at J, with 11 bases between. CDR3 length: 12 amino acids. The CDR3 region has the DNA TGTGCCAGCAGTCCGAGTGCGAGTGAAGCTTTCTTT. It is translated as CASSPSASEAFF.

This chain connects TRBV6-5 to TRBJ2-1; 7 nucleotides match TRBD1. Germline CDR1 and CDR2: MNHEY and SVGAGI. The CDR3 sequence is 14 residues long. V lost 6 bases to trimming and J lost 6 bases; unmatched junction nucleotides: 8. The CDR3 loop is CASRGKTGVNEQFF. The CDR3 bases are TGTGCCAGCAGGGGTAAAACAGGGGTCAATGAGCAGTTCTTC.

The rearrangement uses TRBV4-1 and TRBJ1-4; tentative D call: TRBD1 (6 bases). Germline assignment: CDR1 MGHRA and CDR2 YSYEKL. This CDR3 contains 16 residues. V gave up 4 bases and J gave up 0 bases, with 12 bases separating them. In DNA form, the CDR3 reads TGCGCCAGCAGCCCCAGCAGGGGCCCAACTAATGAAAAACTGTTTTTT. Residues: CASSPSRGPTNEKLFF.

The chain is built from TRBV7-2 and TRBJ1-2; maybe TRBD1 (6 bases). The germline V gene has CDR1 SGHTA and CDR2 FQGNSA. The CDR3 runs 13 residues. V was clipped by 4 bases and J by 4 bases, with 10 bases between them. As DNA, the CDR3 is TGTGCCAGCAGCTCGAAACAGGGCTATGGCTACACCTTC. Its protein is CASSSKQGYGYTF.

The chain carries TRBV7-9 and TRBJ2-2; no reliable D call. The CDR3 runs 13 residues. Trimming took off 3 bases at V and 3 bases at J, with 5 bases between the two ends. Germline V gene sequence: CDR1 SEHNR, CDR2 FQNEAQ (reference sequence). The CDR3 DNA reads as TGTGCCAGCAGCTTCCGCGACACCGGGGAGCTGTTTTTT. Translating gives CASSFRDTGELFF.

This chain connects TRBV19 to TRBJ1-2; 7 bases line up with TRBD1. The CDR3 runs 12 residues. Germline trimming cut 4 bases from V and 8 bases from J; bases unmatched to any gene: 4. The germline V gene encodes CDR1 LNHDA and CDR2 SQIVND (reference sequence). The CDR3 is CASSTDRVGYTF. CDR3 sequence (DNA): TGTGCCAGTAGTACCGACAGGGTGGGCTACACCTTC.

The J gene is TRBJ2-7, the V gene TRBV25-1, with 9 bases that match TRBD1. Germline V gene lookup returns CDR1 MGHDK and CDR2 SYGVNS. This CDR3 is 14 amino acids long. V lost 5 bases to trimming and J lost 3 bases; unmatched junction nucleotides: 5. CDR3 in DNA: TGTGCCAGCAGTCGGACAGGGGAGAACTACGAGCAGTACTTC. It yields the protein CASSRTGENYEQYF.

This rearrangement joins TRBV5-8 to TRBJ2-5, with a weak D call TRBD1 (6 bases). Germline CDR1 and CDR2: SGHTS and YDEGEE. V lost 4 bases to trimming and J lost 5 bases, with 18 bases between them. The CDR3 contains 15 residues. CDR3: CASSRLRDKGETQYF. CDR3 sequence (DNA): TGTGCCAGCAGCCGACTCCGGGACAAAGGGGAGACCCAGTACTTC.

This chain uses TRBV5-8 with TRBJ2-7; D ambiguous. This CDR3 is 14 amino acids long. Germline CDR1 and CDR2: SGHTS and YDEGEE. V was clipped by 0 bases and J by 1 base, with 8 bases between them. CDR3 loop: CASSLDSFSYEQYF. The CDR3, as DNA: TGTGCCAGCAGCTTGGACAGCTTTTCCTACGAGCAGTACTTC. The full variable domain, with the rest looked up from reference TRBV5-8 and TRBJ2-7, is EAGVTQSPTHLIKTRGQQATLRCSPISGHTSVYWYQQALGLGLQFLLWYDEGEERNRGNFPPRFSGRQFPNYSSELNVNALELEDSALYLCASSLDSFSYEQYFGPGTRLTVT.